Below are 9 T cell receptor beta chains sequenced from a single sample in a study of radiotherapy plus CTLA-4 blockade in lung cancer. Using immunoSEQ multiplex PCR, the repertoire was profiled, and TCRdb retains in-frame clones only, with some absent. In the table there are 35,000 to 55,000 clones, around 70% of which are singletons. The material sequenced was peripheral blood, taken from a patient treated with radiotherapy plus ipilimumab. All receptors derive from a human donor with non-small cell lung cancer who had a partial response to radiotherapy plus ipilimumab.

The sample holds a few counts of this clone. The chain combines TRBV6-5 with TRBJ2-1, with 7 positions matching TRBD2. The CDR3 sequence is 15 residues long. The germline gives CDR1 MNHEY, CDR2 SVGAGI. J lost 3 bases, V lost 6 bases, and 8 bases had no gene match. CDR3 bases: TGTGCCAGCAGAGCTAGCGGACACGTCTACAATGAGCAGTTCTTC. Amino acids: CASRASGHVYNEQFF.

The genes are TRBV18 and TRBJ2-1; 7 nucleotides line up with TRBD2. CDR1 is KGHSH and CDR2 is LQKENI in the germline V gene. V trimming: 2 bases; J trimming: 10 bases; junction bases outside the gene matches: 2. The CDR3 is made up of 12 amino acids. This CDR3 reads CASSPLREEQFF. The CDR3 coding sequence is TGTGCCAGCTCACCATTGCGGGAGGAGCAGTTCTTC.

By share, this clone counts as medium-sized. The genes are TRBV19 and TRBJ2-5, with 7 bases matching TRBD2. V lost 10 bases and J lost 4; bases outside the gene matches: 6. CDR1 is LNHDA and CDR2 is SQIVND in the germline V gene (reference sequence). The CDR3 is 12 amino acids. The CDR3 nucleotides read TGTGCCACCGGGACTACCCTAGAGACCCAGTACTTC. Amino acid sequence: CATGTTLETQYF.

The CDR3 reads CAARERGNEQFF. The DNA for the CDR3 is TGTGCCGCCAGGGAAAGGGGCAATGAGCAGTTCTTC. The chain employs TRBV6-1 and TRBJ2-1; weak D call: TRBD1 (5 bases). Germline CDR1 MNHNS, CDR2 SASEGT. The CDR3 runs to 12 residues. V was trimmed by 11 bases and J by 6 bases, leaving 14 bases between them.

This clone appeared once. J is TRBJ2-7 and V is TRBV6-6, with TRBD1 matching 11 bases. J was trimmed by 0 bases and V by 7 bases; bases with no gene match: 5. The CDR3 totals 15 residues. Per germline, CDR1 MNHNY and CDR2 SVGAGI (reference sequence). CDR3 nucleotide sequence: TGTGCCAGCATGGGACAGGGGGTGAGCTCCTACGAGCAGTACTTC. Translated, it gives CASMGQGVSSYEQYF.

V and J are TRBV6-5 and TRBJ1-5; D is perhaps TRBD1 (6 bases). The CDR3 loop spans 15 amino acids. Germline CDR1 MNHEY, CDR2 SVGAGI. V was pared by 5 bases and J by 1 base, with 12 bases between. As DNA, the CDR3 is TGTGCCAGCAGTACACAGGGATCGAGCAATCAGCCCCAGCATTTT. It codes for CASSTQGSSNQPQHF.

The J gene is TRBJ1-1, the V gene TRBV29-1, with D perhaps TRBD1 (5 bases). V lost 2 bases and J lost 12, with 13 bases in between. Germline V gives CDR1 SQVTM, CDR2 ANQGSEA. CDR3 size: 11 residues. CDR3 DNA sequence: TGCAGCGTTGAATGGATGGGGCGGACTTTCTTT. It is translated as CSVEWMGRTFF.

For the CDR3, the DNA is TGTGCCAGCGAGCCTACCAGGGCGGAGAAGATCTACGAGCAGTACTTC. As protein: CASEPTRAEKIYEQYF. The chain joins TRBV28 to TRBJ2-7; tentatively, D is TRBD1 (5 bases). V was clipped by 8 bases and J by 3 bases, with 23 bases between them. Germline CDR1 MDHEN, CDR2 SYDVKM. The CDR3 is 16 residues long.

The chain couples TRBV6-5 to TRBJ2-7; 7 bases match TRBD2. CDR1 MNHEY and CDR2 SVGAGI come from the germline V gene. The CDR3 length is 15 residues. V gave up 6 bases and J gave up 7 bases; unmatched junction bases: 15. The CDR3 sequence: CASRDKAGIAGEQYF. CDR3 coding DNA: TGTGCCAGCAGAGATAAAGCGGGGATCGCAGGGGAGCAGTACTTC.